This TCR beta chain was identified during a study of T cells after yellow fever vaccination. TCR cDNA, made by 5'RACE template switching, carried an added universal primer site and UMIs. In TCRdb, the 5' RACE reads were re-called with MiXCR into one record per CDR3 protein. In the table there are 300,000 to 400,000 distinct CDR3 sequences, around 8.1% of which are singletons. The V end lost 1 base, the J end lost 10 bases, and 14 bases lay between the germline ends. CDR3 length: 14 amino acids. Germline-derived CDR1 and CDR2 are DFQATT and SNEGSKA (reference sequence). There are a few counts of this clonotype. The antigen remains unidentified. Whole-study findings and limits: Clonotypes shared by both compartments, CD4 and CD8, made up a small share. The study found a weaker secondary response that peaked faster, day 5 versus 15. Subsequent to the booster, the majority of primary-vaccination clones reappeared (roughly 96% CD4, 88% CD8).

This chain links TRBV20-1 with TRBJ1-6, with D perhaps matching TRBD1 (5 bases). The source material was PBMCs, sampled about 49 days after the first yellow fever vaccination. The clonotype originates from a young man who received the YFV17D yellow fever vaccine. This chain's CDR3 is CSARVQGMRSPLHF. The CDR3 DNA follows: TGCAGTGCTAGAGTCCAGGGTATGAGGTCACCCCTCCACTTT.